This T cell receptor beta chain derives from a study of OX40 agonist ivuxolimab in advanced cancers. The assay was immunoSEQ multiplex PCR, and TCRdb's table has in-frame clones only and misses some. Among just under 20,000 clones, 74% were seen once, and the ten largest hold roughly 34%. V was pared by 8 bases and J by 0 bases, with 5 bases between. This CDR3 is 12 amino acids long. The germline V gene encodes CDR1 MDHEN and CDR2 SYDVKM. The receptor was isolated from an adult with an advanced solid tumor such as melanoma, head and neck, liver or kidney cancer. The genes are TRBV28 and TRBJ2-1; no clear D gene. The sequencing used CD4+ or CD8+ T cells sorted from blood, collected in a trial of the OX40 agonist ivuxolimab. This CDR3 reads CASGGSYNEQFF. The CDR3 coding sequence is TGTGCCAGCGGCGGCTCCTACAATGAGCAGTTCTTC.